The present T cell receptor beta chain was sequenced within a study of PD-1 blockade in classical Hodgkin lymphoma. Study-level points and caveats: Initiation of nivolumab under 1 year after ASCT led to exclusion of patients. At baseline, newly diagnosed patients reportedly showed less TCR diversity than healthy donors.

All the patients suffered relapse after autologous stem cell transplantation, and brentuximab vedotin exposure differed. Here immunoSEQ multiplex PCR was the method, and the copy in TCRdb shows in-frame clones only, minus some. The table lists 35,000 to 45,000 clones, almost 70% of them singletons, with over 12% in the top ten. In the case of this clone: Its specificity is not known.

The sequence was obtained from a human donor with classical Hodgkin lymphoma. The sequencing here drew on peripheral blood mononuclear cells (PBMCs), taken before the second cycle of nivolumab.

In DNA form, the CDR3 reads TGTGCCAGCAGCTTAGGTGGCCCTCGTCAGCCCCAGCATTTT. It codes for CASSLGGPRQPQHF. The chain employs TRBV7-2 and TRBJ1-5; D gene unclear. V was pared by 1 base and J by 6 bases, with 10 bases between. The length of the CDR3 is 14 residues. The germline V gene has CDR1 SGHTA and CDR2 FQGNSA.